This entry describes one T cell receptor beta chain. Source study methods: Reference gene primer amplification in the assay estimated nucleated cell counts. Assay used: immunoSEQ multiplex PCR; TCRdb lists only in-frame clones, some missing. The D gene and trimming were derived from the DNA, and the V and J assignments and clone size from that table. The data show some 120,000 clones, with 85% seen just once and 3.9% held by the top ten. The entry originates in a study of blood T cell repertoires in COVID-19. Study as a whole: T cells, B-cell-depleted T cells, or PBMCs supplied cDNA or gDNA.

Germline loops: CDR1 LNHDA, CDR2 SQIVND (reference sequence). The CDR3 totals 15 residues. V trimming: 3 bases; J trimming: 1 base; junction bases outside the gene matches: 6. The V and J genes are TRBV19 and TRBJ2-7; TRBD2 agrees at 7 bases. This TCR was recovered from a man between 60 and 75 years old with acute or convalescent COVID-19. The specimen sequenced was peripheral blood. The CDR3 is CASSIKSSGSYEQYF. The CDR3 DNA follows: TGTGCCAGTAGTATTAAATCTAGCGGATCCTACGAGCAGTACTTC.